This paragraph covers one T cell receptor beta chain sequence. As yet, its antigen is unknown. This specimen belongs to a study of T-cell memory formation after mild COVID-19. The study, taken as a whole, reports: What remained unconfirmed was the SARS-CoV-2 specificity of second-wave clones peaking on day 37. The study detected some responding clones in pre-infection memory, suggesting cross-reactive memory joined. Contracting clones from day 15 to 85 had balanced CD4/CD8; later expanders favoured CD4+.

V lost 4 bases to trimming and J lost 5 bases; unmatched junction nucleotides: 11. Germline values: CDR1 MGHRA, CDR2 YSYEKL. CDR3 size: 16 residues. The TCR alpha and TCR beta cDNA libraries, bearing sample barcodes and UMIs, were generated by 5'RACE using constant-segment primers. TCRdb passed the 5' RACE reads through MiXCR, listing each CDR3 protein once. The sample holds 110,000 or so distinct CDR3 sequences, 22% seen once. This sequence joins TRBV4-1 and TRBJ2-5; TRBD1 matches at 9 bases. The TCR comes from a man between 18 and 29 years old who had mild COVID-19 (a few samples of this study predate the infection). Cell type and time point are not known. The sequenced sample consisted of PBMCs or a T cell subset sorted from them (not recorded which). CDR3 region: CASSLRTGAQRETQYF. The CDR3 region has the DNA TGCGCCAGCAGCCTACGGACAGGGGCGCAACGGGAGACCCAGTACTTC.